The 8 T cell receptor beta chains presented below share a single source sample, sequenced in a study of cytomegalovirus exposure and HLA in healthy donors. Both 60 Vbeta primers and 13 Jbeta primers went into the PCR. Profiled with immunoSEQ multiplex PCR; TCRdb holds only in-frame clones, not every one. The profile shows a few hundred thousand clones, 75% to 85% of them singletons. The sample consisted of PBMCs. The receptor source for this set is a girl aged 2-9 years in good health and CMV-seronegative.

This sequence joins TRBV15 and TRBJ1-5, with TRBD1 as a possible D gene (5 bases). This CDR3 has 14 residues. Trimming left V 1 base short and J 6 bases short, with 10 bases between. The germline V gene has CDR1 LNHNV and CDR2 YYDKDF (reference sequence). In DNA, the CDR3 is TGTGCCACCAGCAGAGGGGGGGGAGTTCAGCCCCAGCATTTT. Its translation is CATSRGGGVQPQHF.

This chain uses TRBV5-6 with TRBJ2-2, with 10 bases aligning to TRBD1. Unmatched junction bases numbered 6, after V lost 4 bases and J lost 6 bases. Germline CDR1 is SGHDT and CDR2 is YYEEEE. This CDR3 region has 15 residues. The CDR3 loop is CASSPGTGVAGELFF. As DNA, the CDR3 is TGTGCCAGCAGCCCCGGGACAGGGGTCGCCGGGGAGCTGTTTTTT.

The J gene is TRBJ2-1, the V gene TRBV6-1, with 10 bases identical to TRBD1. CDR1 and CDR2 from the germline V gene are MNHNS and SASEGT. The CDR3 is 15 amino acids. The junction had 5 bases not matched to a gene; V was cut back by 6 bases and J by 3 bases. The CDR3 DNA sequence: TGTGCCAGCAGCATCCGGGACAGGGGCTACAATGAGCAGTTCTTC. Its protein is CASSIRDRGYNEQFF.

This chain connects TRBV7-8 to TRBJ2-1; possible D gene TRBD2, 5 bases. Germline-derived CDR1 and CDR2 are SGHVS and FQNEAQ. The CDR3 sequence is 12 residues long. The ends were cut back, 6 bases at V and 9 bases at J, with 12 bases in the middle. CDR3 sequence (DNA): TGTGCCAGCAGTAAAGAAGCGGTTGAGCAGTTCTTC. Protein: CASSKEAVEQFF.

J is TRBJ2-5 and V is TRBV7-8; 8 positions match TRBD2. Unmatched junction bases numbered 9, after V lost 1 base and J lost 2 bases. The CDR3 extends over 17 amino acids. Germline values: CDR1 SGHVS, CDR2 FQNEAQ. DNA of the CDR3: TGTGCCAGCAGCTTAGTAGGGCTAGCGGGTACTCAAGAGACCCAGTACTTC. Encoded protein: CASSLVGLAGTQETQYF.

This rearrangement joins TRBV27 to TRBJ2-7; TRBD1 matches 12 bases. In germline, CDR1 is MNHEY, CDR2 SMNVEV (reference sequence). CDR3 length equals 15 residues. Trimming removed 2 bases from V and 6 bases from J; junction bases left unmatched: 5. This chain's CDR3 is CASSLLGQGAGEQYF. CDR3 DNA: TGTGCCAGCAGTTTACTGGGACAGGGGGCGGGCGAGCAGTACTTC.

The CDR3, as DNA: TGTGCCAGCTCGATTAAACAGTACGGGGGGCCCGCCTCCTACGAGCAGTACTTC. It codes for CASSIKQYGGPASYEQYF. The gene calls are TRBV28 and TRBJ2-7, with a weak D call TRBD2 (7 bases). The V end lost 8 bases, the J end lost 0 bases, and 26 bases lay between the germline ends. Germline lookup yields CDR1 MDHEN and CDR2 SYDVKM. CDR3 size: 18 residues.

The rearrangement links TRBV28 to TRBJ1-2; D might be TRBD1 (6 bases). V shed 3 bases and J shed 4 bases, with 18 bases lying between them. Germline-derived CDR1 and CDR2 are MDHEN and SYDVKM. The CDR3 is 16 amino acids. The CDR3 nucleotides read TGTGCCAGCAGTTTTCCCCATCGACAGGCGATCTATGGCTACACCTTC. It codes for CASSFPHRQAIYGYTF.